These 8 T cell receptor beta chains came from one sample sequenced in a study of cytomegalovirus exposure and HLA in healthy donors. Primers: 60 Vbeta forward and 13 Jbeta reverse. Produced via immunoSEQ multiplex PCR; TCRdb's table is partial and in-frame only. The table has approximately 160,000 clones, 65% to 85% seen once. What was sequenced was PBMCs. The origin of the receptors is a woman in her forties in good health and CMV-seropositive.

V usage is TRBV25-1 and J usage is TRBJ1-2; TRBD1 matches at 7 bases. Germline V lookup: CDR1 MGHDK, CDR2 SYGVNS. The CDR3 is 17 amino acids. V lost 2 bases and J lost 0; bases outside the gene matches: 9. The DNA of the CDR3 is TGTGCCAGCAGTGAACGAGACAGGGCCGGAGCTAACTATGGCTACACCTTC. Translation: CASSERDRAGANYGYTF.

CDR3 region: CASSEAGTVCTF. The CDR3 region has the DNA TGTGCCAGCAGTGAAGCGGGGACAGTTTGCACCTTC. The rearrangement uses TRBV6-1 and TRBJ1-2; 7 bases match TRBD1. This CDR3 is built from 12 residues. The J segment lost 13 bases and the V segment lost 0 bases, leaving 5 bases of the junction unmatched. Germline-derived CDR1 and CDR2 are MNHNS and SASEGT.

The gene calls are TRBV5-6 and TRBJ2-3; maybe TRBD2 (6 bases). V lost 4 bases and J lost 0, with 9 bases in between. The V gene's germline CDR1 is SGHDT and CDR2 YYEEEE. The CDR3 has 14 amino acids. DNA of the CDR3: TGTGCCAGCAGCCCGGGACTGAGCACAGATACGCAGTATTTT. The encoded protein is CASSPGLSTDTQYF.

This clone was found a few times. This sequence joins TRBV15 and TRBJ1-6, with D perhaps matching TRBD1 (5 bases). Germline V gives CDR1 LNHNV, CDR2 YYDKDF (reference sequence). The CDR3 covers 15 residues. V was shortened by 0 bases and J by 7 bases, with 10 bases between the two germline ends. The CDR3 DNA follows: TGTGCCACCAGCAGAGATTGGGGGGGGAATTCACCCCTCCACTTT. Its protein product is CATSRDWGGNSPLHF.

V and J are TRBV30 and TRBJ2-3; 9 bases are a match to TRBD1. This CDR3 has 14 amino acids. The V gene end was trimmed by 3 bases and the J gene end by 6 bases; junction bases not matched to a gene: 7. Germline V gene data show CDR1 as GTSNPN and CDR2 as SVGIG (reference sequence). The CDR3 is CAWSLDRGRDTQYF. CDR3 sequence (DNA): TGTGCCTGGAGCCTGGACAGGGGAAGGGATACGCAGTATTTT.

This chain uses TRBV7-8 with TRBJ2-7; 8 nucleotides match TRBD1. With V trimmed by 3 bases and J by 0 bases, 7 bases remained unmatched. Germline assignment: CDR1 SGHVS and CDR2 FQNEAQ. The CDR3 length is 16 residues. DNA of the CDR3: TGTGCCAGCAGCTTTAGCCGGGACAGGAGCTCCTACGAGCAGTACTTC. The encoded protein is CASSFSRDRSSYEQYF.

This clone has only a few counts. The gene calls are TRBV28 and TRBJ1-1; D possibly corresponds to TRBD1 (5 bases). The CDR3 runs 11 residues. Trimming stripped 3 bases from V and 8 bases from J, with 7 bases between. CDR1 is MDHEN, CDR2 SYDVKM, per germline. Written as DNA, the CDR3 is TGTGCCAGCAGTTTGGGGGGGGAAGCTTTCTTT. This encodes CASSLGGEAFF. Full variable domain (outside the CDR3, taken from reference TRBV28 and TRBJ1-1): DVKVTQSSRYLVKRTGEKVFLECVQDMDHENMFWYRQDPGLGLRLIYFSYDVKMKEKGDIPEGYSVSREKKERFSLILESASTNQTSMYLCASSLGGEAFFGQGTRLTVV.

V usage is TRBV5-1 and J usage is TRBJ2-1; 8 bases are a match to TRBD2. This CDR3 has 15 residues. Germline-derived CDR1 and CDR2 are SGHRS and YFSETQ. V gave up 2 bases and J gave up 2 bases; unmatched junction bases: 3. CDR3 DNA: TGCGCCAGCAGCTTACTAGCGGCCGCCTACAATGAGCAGTTCTTC. Protein product: CASSLLAAAYNEQFF.